The 10 T cell receptor beta chains below come from one sample, sequenced in a study of T cell responses to AZD1222 COVID-19 vaccine. Sequencing used immunoSEQ multiplex PCR; TCRdb keeps in-frame clones, though not all of them. Of roughly 160,000 clones detected, 94% appear once; the ten largest clones hold about 0.64%. The sequenced sample was peripheral blood, obtained on day 0 of AZD1222 vaccination. These receptors originate from an adult in good health.

On this clone itself: Within the sample, other DNA sequences also encode this same CDR3. V and J are TRBV30 and TRBJ1-2; D is unresolved. In germline, CDR1 is GTSNPN, CDR2 SVGIG (reference sequence). This CDR3 is 10 amino acids long. The ends were cut back, 7 bases at V and 2 bases at J, with 5 bases in the middle. CDR3 in amino acids: CAYYNYGYTF. CDR3 coding DNA: TGTGCCTATTACAACTATGGCTACACCTTC.

This clone has just one count. The rearrangement links TRBV19 to TRBJ2-2; D is unresolved. From germline, CDR1 is LNHDA and CDR2 SQIVND (reference sequence). The V gene lost 7 bases and the J gene lost 0 bases, with 12 bases spanning the gap. The CDR3 covers 15 residues. The CDR3 DNA is TGTGCCAGTACGCCAATAAGCGCGAACACCGGGGAGCTGTTTTTT. Protein: CASTPISANTGELFF.

This rearrangement joins TRBV6-5 to TRBJ1-5; D gene uncertain. CDR3 size: 13 residues. Germline V gives CDR1 MNHEY, CDR2 SVGAGI. V lost 2 bases and J lost 1, with 3 bases in between. The CDR3 loop reads CASSYQSNQPQHF. CDR3 sequence (DNA): TGTGCCAGCAGTTACCAGAGCAATCAGCCCCAGCATTTT.

V is TRBV19 and J is TRBJ2-7; 10 nucleotides agree with TRBD2. V gave up 5 bases and J gave up 1 base; unmatched junction bases: 5. The CDR3 consists of 15 residues. CDR1 LNHDA and CDR2 SQIVND come from the germline V gene (reference sequence). CDR3 amino acids: CASSGTSGASYEQYF. The CDR3 DNA reads as TGTGCCAGTAGTGGCACTAGCGGGGCATCCTACGAGCAGTACTTC.

This clone was counted once. The chain combines TRBV7-6 with TRBJ2-6; 13 nucleotides align to TRBD2. The germline V gene has CDR1 SGHVS and CDR2 FNYEAQ. The CDR3 sequence is 19 residues long. V trimming: 5 bases; J trimming: 3 bases; junction bases outside the gene matches: 10. The CDR3 loop reads CASSRSRTSGRGGANVLTF. The CDR3 DNA reads TGTGCCAGCAGCAGATCGCGGACTAGCGGGAGAGGTGGGGCCAACGTCCTGACTTTC.

This chain uses TRBV19 with TRBJ2-7; D unclear. Trimming removed 5 bases from V and 0 bases from J, with 14 bases in between. Germline lookup yields CDR1 LNHDA and CDR2 SQIVND (reference sequence). The CDR3 consists of 15 residues. The CDR3 sequence: CASSAGPAPSYEQYF. The CDR3 DNA reads as TGTGCCAGTAGTGCCGGACCAGCCCCCTCCTACGAGCAGTACTTC.

This rearrangement joins TRBV5-5 to TRBJ1-1; D gene ambiguous. V shed 7 bases and J shed 0 bases, with 13 bases lying between them. Germline-derived CDR1 and CDR2 are SGHKS and YYEKEE (reference sequence). There are 14 residues in the CDR3. CDR3 in amino acids: CASGPFLLNTEAFF. CDR3 nucleotides: TGTGCCAGCGGACCCTTCTTGTTGAACACTGAAGCTTTCTTT.

The V and J genes are TRBV3-1 (or the pseudogene TRBV3-2) and TRBJ1-6, with 9 bases lining up with TRBD1. There are 16 residues in the CDR3. Trimming at V came to 0 bases and at J to 10 bases, leaving 7 bases not matched to a gene. Germline assignment: CDR1 LGHDT and CDR2 YNNKEL (reference sequence). The chain's CDR3 is CASSQDLGQGGSPLHF. The CDR3 DNA sequence: TGTGCCAGCAGCCAAGATTTGGGACAGGGTGGATCACCCCTCCACTTT.

Here the CDR3 DNA reads TGTGCCTGGAGTTTGACAGGGAGCCGAAACACCATATATTTT. Amino acid sequence: CAWSLTGSRNTIYF. This rearrangement joins TRBV30 to TRBJ1-3; 7 nucleotides agree with TRBD1. This CDR3 region has 14 residues. Germline V gene lookup returns CDR1 GTSNPN and CDR2 SVGIG (reference sequence). Germline trimming cut 2 bases from V and 5 bases from J; bases unmatched to any gene: 6.

This chain uses TRBV5-1 with TRBJ1-1; perhaps TRBD1 as D (6 bases). CDR1 and CDR2 (germline): SGHRS, YFSETQ. Trimming stripped 5 bases from V and 5 bases from J, with 16 bases between. This CDR3 region has 14 residues. The chain's CDR3 is CASRDRLEGTEAFF. The CDR3 DNA sequence: TGCGCCAGCAGAGACAGGCTTGAGGGGACTGAAGCTTTCTTT.